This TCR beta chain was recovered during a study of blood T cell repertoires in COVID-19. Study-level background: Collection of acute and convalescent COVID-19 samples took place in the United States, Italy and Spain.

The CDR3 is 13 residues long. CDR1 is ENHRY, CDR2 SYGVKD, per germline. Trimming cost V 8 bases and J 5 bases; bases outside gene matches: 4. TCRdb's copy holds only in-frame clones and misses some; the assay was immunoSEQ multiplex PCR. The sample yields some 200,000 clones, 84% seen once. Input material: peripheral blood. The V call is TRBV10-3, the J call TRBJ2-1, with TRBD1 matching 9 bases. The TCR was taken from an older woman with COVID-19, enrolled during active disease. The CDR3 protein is CAIGQGTNNEQFF. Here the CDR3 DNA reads TGTGCCATCGGACAGGGGACAAACAATGAGCAGTTCTTC.